This T cell receptor beta chain is drawn from a study of shared clonotypes between healthy human individuals. Generated by immunoSEQ multiplex PCR, the TCRdb table keeps only in-frame clones and is missing some. Here the sample spans about 1,900,000 clones, approximately 94% being singletons. V dropped 3 bases and J dropped 2; count of bases not matched to a gene: 11. This CDR3 is built from 16 residues. The germline gives CDR1 SQVTM, CDR2 ANQGSEA. Naive CD8 isolation took CD45RO-negative cells positively selected for CCR7 and excluded terminally differentiated effector memory CD45RA+ cells. Sequencing was carried out using naive CD8+ T cells sorted from blood. The rearrangement uses TRBV29-1 and TRBJ2-5, with 8 bases fitting TRBD2. This sequence was found in a man aged 18 to 29 in good health. The CDR3 region has the DNA TGCAGCGTTGAGTGGAGGGCGGGGGGCTCTCAAGAGACCCAGTACTTC. Translation gives CSVEWRAGGSQETQYF. Supplemented by reference TRBV29-1 and TRBJ2-5, the full variable domain reads SAVISQKPSRDICQRGTSLTIQCQVDSQVTMMFWYRQQPGQSLTLIATANQGSEATYESGFVIDKFPISRPNLTFSTLTVSNMSPEDSSIYLCSVEWRAGGSQETQYFGPGTRLLVL.